These T cell receptor beta chains were read from a single sample in a study of T-cell reconstitution after alpha-beta-depleted transplantation in children. In TCRdb, the PCR reads were re-called with MiXCR into one record per CDR3 protein. The table has some 200,000 distinct CDR3 sequences, 7.5% to 9.5% seen once; the top ten hold 35%. The sample here was PBMCs, mostly from graft donor cells, taken 360 days after TCRalphabeta/CD19-depleted stem cell transplant. The receptors stem from a male patient under 10 years old who had a stem cell transplant for acute myeloid leukemia, so the T cells may come from the graft donor. Both conserved end residues are part of each CDR3. A D gene is named only where the DNA matches it firmly. Only some rows state a clone size, as once, few, many or a class for expanded clones.

j_call v_call clone_size d_call cdr3_aa cdr3_nt
TRBJ2-1 TRBV4-1 many . CASSQNAYNEQFF TGCGCCAGCAGCCAAAACGCGTACAATGAGCAGTTCTTC
TRBJ1-5 TRBV28 many TRBD1 CASSSTGGGNQPQHF TGTGCCAGCAGCTCGACAGGGGGCGGCAATCAGCCCCAGCATTTT
TRBJ2-4 TRBV7-8 few TRBD1 CASSVTGWENIQYF TGTGCCAGCAGCGTGACAGGGTGGGAAAACATTCAGTACTTC
TRBJ1-1 TRBV28 many . CASSLYYPLTEAFF TGTGCCAGCAGTTTATATTATCCGCTCACTGAAGCTTTCTTT
TRBJ1-1 TRBV7-2 . . CASSPTYGGAEAFF TGTGCCAGCAGCCCAACCTATGGTGGGGCTGAAGCTTTCTTT
TRBJ2-1 TRBV5-5 few . CASSLGPAVYNEQFF TGTGCCAGCAGCCTAGGGCCAGCGGTCTACAATGAGCAGTTCTTC
TRBJ1-1 TRBV7-2 few TRBD1 CASRPQGEVNTEAFF TGTGCCAGCAGGCCTCAGGGGGAGGTGAACACTGAAGCTTTCTTT
TRBJ2-1 TRBV29-1 few TRBD2 CSVDSLAGGGSSYNEQFF TGCAGCGTTGATTCGCTAGCGGGAGGAGGCAGCTCCTACAATGAGCAGTTCTTC
TRBJ2-7 TRBV7-2 . . CASSSYPYEQYF TGTGCCAGCAGCTCGTACCCCTACGAGCAGTACTTC
TRBJ2-1 TRBV4-1 many . CASSQDSRRFNEQFF TGCGCCAGCAGCCAAGATTCCCGACGCTTCAATGAGCAGTTCTTC
TRBJ1-4 TRBV4-2 . . CASSLQAFNEKLFF TGTGCCAGCAGCCTACAGGCTTTTAATGAAAAACTGTTTTTT
TRBJ2-7 TRBV20-1 few TRBD1 CSARGGTGGEQYF TGCAGTGCTAGGGGGGGGACAGGGGGCGAGCAGTACTTC
TRBJ1-5 TRBV7-2 . . CASSLLTANQPQHF TGTGCCAGCAGCTTATTAACGGCTAATCAGCCCCAGCATTTT
TRBJ2-1 TRBV14 few . CASSQGAFGGYNEQFF TGTGCCAGCAGCCAAGGAGCTTTTGGTGGATACAATGAGCAGTTCTTC
TRBJ2-1 TRBV27 many TRBD1 CASSPYTGTGWGNEQFF TGTGCCAGCAGCCCCTATACCGGGACAGGGTGGGGCAATGAGCAGTTCTTC
TRBJ2-1 TRBV20-1 few . CSASGGPHSYNEQFF TGCAGTGCTAGCGGGGGGCCTCACTCCTACAATGAGCAGTTCTTC
TRBJ2-4 TRBV12-3/TRBV12-4 few TRBD2 CASSLRGGAGGNIQYF TGTGCCAGCAGTTTACGCGGGGGGGCCGGCGGAAACATTCAGTACTTC